This T cell receptor (beta chain) was captured in a study of Ad26.COV2.S vaccination and SARS-CoV-2 variants. In germline, CDR1 is KGHSH, CDR2 LQKENI. The CDR3 length is 16 residues. After removal of 8 bases from V and 3 bases from J, the junction contained 12 bases not matched to a gene. Sequenced by immunoSEQ multiplex PCR; TCRdb stores in-frame clones only, minus some. The sample includes 350,000 to 550,000 clones, nearly 90% seen only once; the top ten take about 2.7%. The treatment here: 15 to 20 received Ad26.COV2.S at low or high dose, single or two shots; five or six received placebo; per-sample allocation not given. Day 63 following the first vaccine or placebo injection was when the samples were taken.

The clonotype comes from a person between 18 and 65 years old who received the Ad26.COV2.S COVID-19 vaccine or a placebo. The sequencing used peripheral blood, collected in a trial of Ad26.COV2.S vaccine versus placebo. V gene TRBV18 combines with J gene TRBJ2-2; 7 bases match TRBD2. This chain's CDR3 is CASRRPGRGDTGELFF. As DNA, the CDR3 is TGTGCCAGCCGCCGACCGGGCCGGGGGGACACCGGGGAGCTGTTTTTT.